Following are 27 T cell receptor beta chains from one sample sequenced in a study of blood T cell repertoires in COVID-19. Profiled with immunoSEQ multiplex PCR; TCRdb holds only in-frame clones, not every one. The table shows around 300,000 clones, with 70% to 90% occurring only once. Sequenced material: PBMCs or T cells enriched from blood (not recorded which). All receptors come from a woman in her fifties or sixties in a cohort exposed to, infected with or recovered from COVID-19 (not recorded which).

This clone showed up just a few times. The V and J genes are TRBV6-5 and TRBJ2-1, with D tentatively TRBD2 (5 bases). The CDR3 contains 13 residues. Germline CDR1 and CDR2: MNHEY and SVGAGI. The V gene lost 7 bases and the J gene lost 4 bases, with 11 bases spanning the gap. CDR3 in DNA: TGTGCCAGCATGGCTAGCACGTACAATGAGCAGTTCTTC. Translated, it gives CASMASTYNEQFF.

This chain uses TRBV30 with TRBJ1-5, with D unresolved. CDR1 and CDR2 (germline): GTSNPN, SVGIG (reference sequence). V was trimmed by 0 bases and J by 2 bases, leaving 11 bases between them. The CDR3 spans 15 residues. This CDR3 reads CAWSVPGSRNQPQHF. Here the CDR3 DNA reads TGTGCCTGGAGTGTACCAGGATCACGCAATCAGCCCCAGCATTTT.

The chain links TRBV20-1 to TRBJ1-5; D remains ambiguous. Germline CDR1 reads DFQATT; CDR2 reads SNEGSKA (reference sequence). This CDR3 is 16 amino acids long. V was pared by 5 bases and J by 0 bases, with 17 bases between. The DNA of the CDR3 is TGCAGTGCTCGTGCCGGGGTCGGGGATAGCAATCAGCCCCAGCATTTT. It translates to CSARAGVGDSNQPQHF.

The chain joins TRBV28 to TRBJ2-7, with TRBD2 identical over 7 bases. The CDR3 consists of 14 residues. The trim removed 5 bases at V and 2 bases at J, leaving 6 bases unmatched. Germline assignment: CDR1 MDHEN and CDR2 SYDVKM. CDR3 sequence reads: CASSVGLTTYEQYF. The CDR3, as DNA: TGTGCCAGCAGTGTGGGACTAACAACCTACGAGCAGTACTTC.

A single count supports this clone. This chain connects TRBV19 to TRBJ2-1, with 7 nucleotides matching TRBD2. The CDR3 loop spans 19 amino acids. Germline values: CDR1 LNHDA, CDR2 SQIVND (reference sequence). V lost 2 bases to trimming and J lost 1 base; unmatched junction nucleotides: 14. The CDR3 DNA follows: TGTGCCAGTAGTATAAGGCCGGGGTTCCTAGCGGCATCCTACAATGAGCAGTTCTTC. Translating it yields CASSIRPGFLAASYNEQFF.

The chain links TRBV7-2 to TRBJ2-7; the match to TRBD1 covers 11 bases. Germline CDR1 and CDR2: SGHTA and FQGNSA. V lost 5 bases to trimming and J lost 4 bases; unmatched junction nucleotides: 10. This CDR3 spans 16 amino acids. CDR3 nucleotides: TGTGCCAGCAGCAGACACGGGACAGGGGGTTCGTACGAGCAGTACTTC. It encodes CASSRHGTGGSYEQYF.

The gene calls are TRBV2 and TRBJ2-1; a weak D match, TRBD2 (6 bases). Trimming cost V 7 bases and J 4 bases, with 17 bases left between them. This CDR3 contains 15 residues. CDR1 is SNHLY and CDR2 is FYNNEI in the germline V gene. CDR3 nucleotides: TGTGCCAGCAACACTCCGGGACTGGGATACAATGAGCAGTTCTTC. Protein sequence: CASNTPGLGYNEQFF.

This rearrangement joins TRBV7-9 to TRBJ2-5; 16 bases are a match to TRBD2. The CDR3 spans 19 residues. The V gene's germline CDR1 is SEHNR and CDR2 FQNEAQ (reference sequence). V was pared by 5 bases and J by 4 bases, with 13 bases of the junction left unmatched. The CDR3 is CASSPTGGTSGRAPETQYF. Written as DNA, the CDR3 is TGTGCCAGCAGCCCGACGGGCGGGACTAGCGGGAGGGCCCCAGAGACCCAGTACTTC.

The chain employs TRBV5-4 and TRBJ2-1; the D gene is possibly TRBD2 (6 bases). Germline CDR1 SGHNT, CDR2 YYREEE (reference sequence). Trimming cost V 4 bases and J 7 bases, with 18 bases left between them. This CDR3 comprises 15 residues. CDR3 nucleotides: TGTGCCAGCAGCCGGTTGGCTCAGGCGGGGAATGAGCAGTTCTTC. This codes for CASSRLAQAGNEQFF.

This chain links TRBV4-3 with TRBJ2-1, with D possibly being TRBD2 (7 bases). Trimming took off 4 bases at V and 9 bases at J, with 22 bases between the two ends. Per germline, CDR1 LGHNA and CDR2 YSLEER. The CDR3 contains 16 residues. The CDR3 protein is CASSPRASGGGGEQFF. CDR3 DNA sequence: TGCGCCAGCAGCCCCCGGGCTAGCGGCGGGGGCGGTGAGCAGTTCTTC.

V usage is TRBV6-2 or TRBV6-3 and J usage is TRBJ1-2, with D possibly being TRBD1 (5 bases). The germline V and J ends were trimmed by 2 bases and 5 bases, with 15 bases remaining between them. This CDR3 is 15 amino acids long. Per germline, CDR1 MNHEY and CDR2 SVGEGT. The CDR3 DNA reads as TGTGCCAGCAGTTACCGCAGGGAAAGAGGATATGGCTACACCTTC. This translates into CASSYRRERGYGYTF.

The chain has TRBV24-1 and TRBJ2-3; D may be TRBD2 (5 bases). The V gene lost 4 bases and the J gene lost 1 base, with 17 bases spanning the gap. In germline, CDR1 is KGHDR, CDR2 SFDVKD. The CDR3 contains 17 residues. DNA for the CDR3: TGTGCCACCAGTGAGGCCACAGCGGCTCGGGGCACAGATACGCAGTATTTT. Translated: CATSEATAARGTDTQYF.

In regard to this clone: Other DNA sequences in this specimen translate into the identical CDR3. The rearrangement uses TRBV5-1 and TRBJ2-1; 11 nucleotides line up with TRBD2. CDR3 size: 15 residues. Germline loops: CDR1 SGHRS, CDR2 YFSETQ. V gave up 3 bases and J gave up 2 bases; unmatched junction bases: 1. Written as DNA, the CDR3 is TGCGCCAGCAGCTCGACTAGCGGGACCTACAATGAGCAGTTCTTC. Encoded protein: CASSSTSGTYNEQFF.

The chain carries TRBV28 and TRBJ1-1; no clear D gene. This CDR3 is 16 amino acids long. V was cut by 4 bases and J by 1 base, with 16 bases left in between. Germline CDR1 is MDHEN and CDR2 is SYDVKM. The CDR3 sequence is CASSSGIKDSNTEAFF. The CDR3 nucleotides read TGTGCCAGCAGTTCGGGGATAAAGGATTCGAACACTGAAGCTTTCTTT.

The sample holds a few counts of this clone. In nucleotides, the CDR3 is TGCGCCAGCAGGCGAACCTCTAGCGGAGGGCGCTACGAGCAGTACTTC. Translation: CASRRTSSGGRYEQYF. The chain recombines TRBV5-1 with TRBJ2-7; 7 bases are a match to TRBD2. With V trimmed by 5 bases and J by 3 bases, 14 bases remained unmatched. CDR3 size: 16 residues. Germline V gives CDR1 SGHRS, CDR2 YFSETQ. The variable domain in full, with the rest retrieved from reference TRBV5-1 and TRBJ2-7, is KAGVTQTPRYLIKTRGQQVTLSCSPISGHRSVSWYQQTPGQGLQFLFEYFSETQRNKGNFPGRFSGRQFSNSRSEMNVSTLELGDSALYLCASRRTSSGGRYEQYFGPGTRLTVT.

CDR3 amino acids: CASSSLAGSGNTIYF. CDR3 nucleotides: TGCGCCAGCAGCTCCTTGGCGGGATCTGGAAACACCATATATTTT. The J gene is TRBJ1-3, the V gene TRBV5-1; no clear D. Between the trimmed V and J ends, which lost 3 bases and 1 base, there was a span of 11 bases. This CDR3 has 15 amino acids. Germline V CDR1 and CDR2: SGHRS, YFSETQ. Based on the CDR3 plus reference TRBV5-1 and TRBJ1-3, the full variable domain is KAGVTQTPRYLIKTRGQQVTLSCSPISGHRSVSWYQQTPGQGLQFLFEYFSETQRNKGNFPGRFSGRQFSNSRSEMNVSTLELGDSALYLCASSSLAGSGNTIYFGEGSWLTVV.

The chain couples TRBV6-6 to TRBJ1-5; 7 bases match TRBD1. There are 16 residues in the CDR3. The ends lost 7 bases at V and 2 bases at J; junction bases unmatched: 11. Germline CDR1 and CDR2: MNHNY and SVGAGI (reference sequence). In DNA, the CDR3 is TGTGCCAGCACTACAGGGGTAGGGGAGGGCAATCAGCCCCAGCATTTT. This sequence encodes CASTTGVGEGNQPQHF.

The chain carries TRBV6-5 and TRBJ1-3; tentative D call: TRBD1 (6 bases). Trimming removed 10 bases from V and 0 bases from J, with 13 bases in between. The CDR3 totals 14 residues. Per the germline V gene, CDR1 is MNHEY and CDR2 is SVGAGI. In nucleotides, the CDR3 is TGTGCCACCAGGGACACAAACTCTGGAAACACCATATATTTT. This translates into CATRDTNSGNTIYF.

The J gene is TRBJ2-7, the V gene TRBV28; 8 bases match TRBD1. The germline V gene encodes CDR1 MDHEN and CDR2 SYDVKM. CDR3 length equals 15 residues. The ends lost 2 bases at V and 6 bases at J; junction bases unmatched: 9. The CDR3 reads CASSLPTGGLSEQYF. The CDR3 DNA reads TGTGCCAGCAGTTTACCTACAGGGGGTTTAAGCGAGCAGTACTTC.

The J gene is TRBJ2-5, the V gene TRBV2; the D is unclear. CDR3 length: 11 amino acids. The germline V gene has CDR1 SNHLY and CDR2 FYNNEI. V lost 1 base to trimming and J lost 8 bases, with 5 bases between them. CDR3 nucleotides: TGTGCCAGCAGTGAAGGAGCCACCCAGTACTTC. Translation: CASSEGATQYF.

CDR3 loop: CASSTGLADKQFF. The CDR3 coding sequence is TGTGCCAGTAGTACCGGACTAGCGGATAAGCAGTTCTTC. This sequence joins TRBV19 and TRBJ2-1; 10 bases align to TRBD2. V dropped 4 bases and J dropped 11; count of bases not matched to a gene: 5. Germline V CDR1 and CDR2: LNHDA, SQIVND (reference sequence). The CDR3 extends over 13 amino acids.

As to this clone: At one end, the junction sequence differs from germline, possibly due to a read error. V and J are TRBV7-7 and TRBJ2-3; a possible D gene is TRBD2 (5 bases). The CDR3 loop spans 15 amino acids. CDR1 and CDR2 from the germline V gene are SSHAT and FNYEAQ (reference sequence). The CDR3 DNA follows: TGTGCTAGCAGCTTAGCGCACAGTGGCACAGATACGCAGTATTTT. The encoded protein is CASSLAHSGTDTQYF.

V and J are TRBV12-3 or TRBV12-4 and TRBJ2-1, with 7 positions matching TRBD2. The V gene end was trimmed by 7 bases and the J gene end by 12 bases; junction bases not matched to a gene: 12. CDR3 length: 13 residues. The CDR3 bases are TGTGCCAGCAACCCTCTAGGGAGGGCTAGGCAGTTCTTC. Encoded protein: CASNPLGRARQFF.

The CDR3 DNA reads TGCGCCAGCCGCCCCGGGACAGGTTTAAGCAATCAGCCCCAGCATTTT. This encodes CASRPGTGLSNQPQHF. The genes are TRBV5-1 and TRBJ1-5, with TRBD1 matching over 8 bases. V trimming: 7 bases; J trimming: 1 base; junction bases outside the gene matches: 10. The CDR3 loop spans 16 amino acids. CDR1 and CDR2 from the germline V gene are SGHRS and YFSETQ. Based on the CDR3 plus reference TRBV5-1 and TRBJ1-5, the full variable domain is KAGVTQTPRYLIKTRGQQVTLSCSPISGHRSVSWYQQTPGQGLQFLFEYFSETQRNKGNFPGRFSGRQFSNSRSEMNVSTLELGDSALYLCASRPGTGLSNQPQHFGDGTRLSIL.

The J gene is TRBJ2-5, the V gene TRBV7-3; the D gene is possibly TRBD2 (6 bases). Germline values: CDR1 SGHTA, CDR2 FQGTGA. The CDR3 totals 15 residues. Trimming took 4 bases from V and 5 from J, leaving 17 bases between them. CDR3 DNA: TGTGCCAGCAGCTCCCCGGGTTTGGCGGGGGAGACCCAGTACTTC. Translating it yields CASSSPGLAGETQYF.

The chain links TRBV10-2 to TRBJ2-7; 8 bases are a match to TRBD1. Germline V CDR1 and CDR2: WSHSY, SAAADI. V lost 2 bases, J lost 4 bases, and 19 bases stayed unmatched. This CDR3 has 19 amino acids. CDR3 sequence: CASSEDRGGRAVDLYEQYF. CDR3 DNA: TGCGCCAGCAGTGAGGACAGGGGCGGGCGGGCGGTCGATTTGTACGAGCAGTACTTC.

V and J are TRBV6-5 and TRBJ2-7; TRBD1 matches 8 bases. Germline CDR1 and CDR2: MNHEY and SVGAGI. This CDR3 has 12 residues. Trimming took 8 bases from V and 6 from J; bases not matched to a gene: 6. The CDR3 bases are TGTGCCAGCGTAGGGACAGGTCGCGAGCAGTACTTC. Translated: CASVGTGREQYF.